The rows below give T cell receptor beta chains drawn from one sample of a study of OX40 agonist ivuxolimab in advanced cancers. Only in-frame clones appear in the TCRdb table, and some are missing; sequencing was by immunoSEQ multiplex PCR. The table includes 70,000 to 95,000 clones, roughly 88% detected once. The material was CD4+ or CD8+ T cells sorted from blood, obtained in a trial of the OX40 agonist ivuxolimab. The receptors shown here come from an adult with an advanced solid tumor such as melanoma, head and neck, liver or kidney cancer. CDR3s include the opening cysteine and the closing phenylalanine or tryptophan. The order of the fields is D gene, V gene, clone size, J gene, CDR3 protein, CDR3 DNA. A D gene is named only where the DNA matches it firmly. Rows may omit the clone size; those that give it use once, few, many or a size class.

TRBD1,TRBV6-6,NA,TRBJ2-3,CASKRNRGSDTQYF,TGTGCCAGCAAAAGGAACAGGGGTTCGGATACGCAGTATTTT
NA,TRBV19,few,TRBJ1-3,CASSRALGRNTIYF,TGTGCCAGTAGTAGAGCCCTCGGTCGAAACACCATATATTTT
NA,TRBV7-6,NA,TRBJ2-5,CASSFQGDQETQYF,TGTGCCAGCAGCTTCCAGGGAGACCAAGAGACCCAGTACTTC
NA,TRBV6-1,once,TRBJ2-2,CASRRHSLDTGELFF,TGTGCCAGCAGGAGACACTCGCTCGACACCGGGGAGCTGTTTTTT
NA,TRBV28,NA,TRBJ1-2,CASSLQLTYAGYTF,TGTGCCAGCAGTCTTCAGTTAACTTACGCTGGCTACACCTTC
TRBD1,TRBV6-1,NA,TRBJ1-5,CASRKDRSSNQPQHF,TGTGCCAGCAGGAAGGACAGGTCCAGCAATCAGCCCCAGCATTTT
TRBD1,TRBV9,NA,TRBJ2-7,CASSPRQGSYEQYF,TGTGCCAGCAGCCCTCGACAGGGCTCCTACGAGCAGTACTTC
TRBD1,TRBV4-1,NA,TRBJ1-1,CASSQPGQRNTEAFF,TGCGCCAGCAGCCAACCGGGACAGAGGAACACTGAAGCTTTCTTT
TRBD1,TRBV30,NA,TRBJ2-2,CAWSGDRVNTGELFF,TGTGCCTGGAGCGGGGACAGGGTGAACACCGGGGAGCTGTTTTTT
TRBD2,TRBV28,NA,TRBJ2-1,CASGSGGASYNEQFF,TGTGCCAGCGGAAGCGGGGGGGCCTCCTACAATGAGCAGTTCTTC
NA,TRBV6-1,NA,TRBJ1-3,CASSEGVGASGNTIYF,TGTGCCAGCAGTGAAGGGGTGGGTGCCTCTGGAAACACCATATATTTT
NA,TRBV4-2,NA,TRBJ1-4,CASSQVGVATNEKLFF,TGTGCCAGCAGCCAAGTTGGGGTAGCAACTAATGAAAAACTGTTTTTT
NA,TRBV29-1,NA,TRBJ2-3,CSVERGSSTDTQYF,TGCAGCGTTGAAAGAGGGTCTAGCACAGATACGCAGTATTTT
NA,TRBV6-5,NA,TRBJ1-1,CASSDLRGNTEAFF,TGTGCCAGCAGTGACCTCAGGGGGAACACTGAAGCTTTCTTT
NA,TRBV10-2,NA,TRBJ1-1,CASSDWDTMNTEAFF,TGCGCCAGCAGTGATTGGGACACAATGAACACTGAAGCTTTCTTT
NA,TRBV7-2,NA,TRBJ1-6,CASSTSHNSPLHF,TGTGCCAGCAGCACATCGCATAATTCACCCCTCCACTTT
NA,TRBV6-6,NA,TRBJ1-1,CASETTNTEAFF,TGTGCCAGCGAGACAACCAACACTGAAGCTTTCTTT
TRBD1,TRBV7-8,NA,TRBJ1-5,CASSLWGGRGHQPQHF,TGTGCCAGCAGCTTATGGGGGGGGAGGGGGCACCAGCCCCAGCATTTT
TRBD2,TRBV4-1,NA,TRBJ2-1,CASSQGAAGGRFRNEQFF,TGCGCCAGCAGCCAAGGAGCAGCGGGGGGGAGGTTTCGCAATGAGCAGTTCTTC
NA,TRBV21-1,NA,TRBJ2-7,CASSNPEYEQYF,TGTGCCAGCAGCAACCCTGAGTACGAGCAGTACTTC
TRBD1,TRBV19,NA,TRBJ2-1,CASSIGTGGLSEQFF,TGTGCCAGTAGTATAGGGACAGGGGGTCTGAGTGAGCAGTTCTTC
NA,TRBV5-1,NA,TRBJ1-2,CASSKDKGDYGYTF,TGCGCCAGCAGCAAGGACAAGGGGGACTATGGCTACACCTTC
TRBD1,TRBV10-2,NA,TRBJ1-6,CASRIPGTGGHSPLHF,TGCGCCAGCAGAATCCCCGGGACAGGGGGCCATTCACCCCTCCACTTT
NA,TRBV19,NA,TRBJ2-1,CASSNPRSSYNEQFF,TGTGCCAGTAGTAACCCTCGGAGCTCCTACAATGAGCAGTTCTTC
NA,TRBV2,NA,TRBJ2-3,CASAQASSDTQYF,TGTGCCAGCGCCCAGGCTAGTTCAGATACGCAGTATTTT
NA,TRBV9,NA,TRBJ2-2,CASSDGTRLNTGELFF,TGTGCCAGCAGCGACGGGACTCGCTTAAACACCGGGGAGCTGTTTTTT
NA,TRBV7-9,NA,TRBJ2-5,CASSPLGVVETQYF,TGTGCCAGCAGCCCCCTTGGAGTCGTAGAGACCCAGTACTTC
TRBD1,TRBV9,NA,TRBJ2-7,CASSVADRVYEQYF,TGTGCCAGCAGCGTAGCTGACAGGGTCTACGAGCAGTACTTC
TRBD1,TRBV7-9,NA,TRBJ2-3,CASSKDRGPSTDTQYF,TGTGCCAGCAGCAAGGACAGGGGCCCGAGCACAGATACGCAGTATTTT
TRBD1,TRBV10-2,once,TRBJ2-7,CASSDLGTGDLAEQYF,TGCGCCAGCAGTGATCTGGGGACAGGGGACCTCGCGGAGCAGTACTTC
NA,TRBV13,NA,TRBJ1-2,CASSLLSHRGNVYTF,TGTGCCAGCAGCTTACTCTCCCACAGAGGGAACGTCTACACCTTC
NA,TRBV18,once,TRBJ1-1,CASSPRQENEAFF,TGTGCCAGCTCACCAAGGCAGGAGAATGAAGCTTTCTTT
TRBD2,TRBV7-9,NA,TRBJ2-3,CASRVSGGASGEQYF,TGTGCCAGCAGGGTTAGCGGGGGGGCCTCTGGGGAGCAGTATTTT
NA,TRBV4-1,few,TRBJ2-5,CASSQAPGHGETQYF,TGCGCCAGCAGCCAAGCCCCGGGCCATGGGGAGACCCAGTACTTC
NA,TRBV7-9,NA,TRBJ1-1,CASSLVAQGTEAFF,TGTGCCAGCAGCTTAGTCGCACAGGGCACTGAAGCTTTCTTT
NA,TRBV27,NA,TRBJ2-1,CASSASVSSYNEQFF,TGTGCCAGCAGTGCCTCAGTAAGTTCCTACAATGAGCAGTTCTTC
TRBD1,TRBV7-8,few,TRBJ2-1,CASSLSGGTGNYNEQFF,TGTGCCAGCAGCCTAAGCGGCGGGACAGGGAACTACAATGAGCAGTTCTTC
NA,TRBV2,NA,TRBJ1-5,CASQSSGQSHSNQPQHF,TGTGCCAGCCAGTCCTCAGGCCAGTCCCATAGCAATCAGCCCCAGCATTTT
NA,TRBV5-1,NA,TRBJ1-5,CASSPGPSDQPQHF,TGCGCCAGCAGCCCGGGACCCAGCGATCAGCCCCAGCATTTT
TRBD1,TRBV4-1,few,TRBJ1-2,CASSQDSTGDNYGYTF,TGCGCCAGCAGCCAAGATAGCACAGGGGACAACTATGGCTACACCTTC
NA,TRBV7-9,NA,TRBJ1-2,CASSRTGDNYGYTF,TGTGCCAGCAGCCGAACCGGGGATAACTATGGCTACACCTTC
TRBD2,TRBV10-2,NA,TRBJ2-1,CASSGVAGDNEQFF,TGCGCCAGCAGTGGAGTAGCGGGGGACAATGAGCAGTTCTTC